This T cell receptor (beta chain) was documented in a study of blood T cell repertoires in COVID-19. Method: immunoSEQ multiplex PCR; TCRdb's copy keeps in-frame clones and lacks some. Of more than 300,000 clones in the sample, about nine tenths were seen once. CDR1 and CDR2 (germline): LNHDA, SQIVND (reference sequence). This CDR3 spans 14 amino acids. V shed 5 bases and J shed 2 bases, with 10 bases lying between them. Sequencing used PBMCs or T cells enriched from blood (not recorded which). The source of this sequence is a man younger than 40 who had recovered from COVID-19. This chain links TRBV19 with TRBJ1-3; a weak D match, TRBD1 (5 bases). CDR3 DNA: TGTGCCAGTAGTCCTGGACAAACTGGAAACACCATATATTTT. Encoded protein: CASSPGQTGNTIYF.